The 14 T cell receptor beta chains listed next were all sequenced from one sample in a study of response to subunit inactivated influenza vaccine. MiXCR, run by TCRdb on the RT-PCR reads, gives a single entry per CDR3 protein. The table records fewer than 800,000 distinct CDR3 sequences, around 16% of them present only once. The sequencing here drew on PBMCs from blood, taken roughly 12 days after vaccination. The receptor set was obtained from a man aged 45-60 years who received an inactivated influenza vaccine.

V usage is TRBV27 and J usage is TRBJ2-7; D might be TRBD1 (6 bases). The CDR3 runs to 15 residues. Germline lookup yields CDR1 MNHEY and CDR2 SMNVEV (reference sequence). V shed 2 bases and J shed 2 bases, with 13 bases lying between them. CDR3 nucleotides: TGTGCCAGCAGTTTAAGGGACCAGGGGACCTACGAGCAGTACTTC. Its translation: CASSLRDQGTYEQYF.

This clonotype has a handful of counts. This chain connects TRBV5-1 to TRBJ2-5, with TRBD1 matching over 8 bases. The ends lost 2 bases at V and 4 bases at J; junction bases unmatched: 4. The germline V gene encodes CDR1 SGHRS and CDR2 YFSETQ. The CDR3 sequence is 14 residues long. DNA for the CDR3: TGCGCCAGCAGCTTCCAGGGGGCCCCAGAGACCCAGTACTTC. Amino acid sequence: CASSFQGAPETQYF.

This clonotype has only a few counts. The rearrangement joins TRBV28 to TRBJ1-3; D is unclear. Per the germline V gene, CDR1 is MDHEN and CDR2 is SYDVKM. Trimming shortened V by 3 bases and J by 0 bases, and 6 bases separated the two germline ends. This CDR3 spans 14 amino acids. This CDR3 is CASSLQVSGNTIYF. The CDR3 DNA reads as TGTGCCAGCAGTTTGCAGGTCTCTGGAAACACCATATATTTT.

The table lists this clonotype with many counts. This chain uses TRBV25-1 with TRBJ1-5; D gene unclear. Germline V gene sequence: CDR1 MGHDK, CDR2 SYGVNS. V shed 6 bases and J shed 0 bases, with 3 bases lying between them. The CDR3 runs 12 residues. In DNA, the CDR3 is TGTGCCAGCAGCCATAGCAATCAGCCCCAGCATTTT. This codes for CASSHSNQPQHF.

This clonotype was picked up a small number of times. The chain uses TRBV29-1 and TRBJ1-1, with D perhaps matching TRBD1 (5 bases). The germline V gene encodes CDR1 SQVTM and CDR2 ANQGSEA. Trimming left V 0 bases short and J 7 bases short, with 12 bases between. The CDR3 has 13 residues. CDR3 sequence reads: CSVEDAGPIEAFF. CDR3 in DNA: TGCAGCGTTGAAGATGCGGGGCCTATTGAAGCTTTCTTT.

This chain links TRBV6-5 with TRBJ2-3; 12 bases are a match to TRBD2. The CDR3 is 17 amino acids. The junction had 4 bases not matched to a gene; V was cut back by 0 bases and J by 3 bases. Germline V gene lookup returns CDR1 MNHEY and CDR2 SVGAGI. Written as DNA, the CDR3 is TGTGCCAGCAGTTACTCGCTAGCGGGGGGGCGGACAGATACGCAGTATTTT. It encodes CASSYSLAGGRTDTQYF.

The table lists this clonotype with a few counts. V is TRBV18 and J is TRBJ2-5; D is unclear. The V gene's germline CDR1 is KGHSH and CDR2 LQKENI. With 6 bases removed from V and 5 bases from J, the gap between germline ends came to 13 bases. The CDR3 contains 13 residues. The CDR3 DNA is TGTGCCAGCTCTCCCGGTTCCGCCGAGACCCAGTACTTC. It codes for CASSPGSAETQYF.

This clonotype was found a few times. The chain links TRBV7-6 to TRBJ2-2; the D is unclear. V shed 0 bases and J shed 1 base, with 9 bases lying between them. The CDR3 consists of 16 residues. Germline V gene sequence: CDR1 SGHVS, CDR2 FNYEAQ. The CDR3 sequence is CASSLAWGRNTGELFF. In DNA form, the CDR3 reads TGTGCCAGCAGCTTAGCTTGGGGAAGGAACACCGGGGAGCTGTTTTTT. Looking up the rest from reference TRBV7-6 and TRBJ2-2 gives the full variable domain: GAGVSQSPRYKVTKRGQDVALRCDPISGHVSLYWYRQALGQGPEFLTYFNYEAQQDKSGLPNDRFSAERPEGSISTLTIQRTEQRDSAMYRCASSLAWGRNTGELFFGEGSRLTVL.

This clonotype has more than one count but fewer than ten. The chain couples TRBV4-1 to TRBJ1-1; 9 nucleotides align to TRBD1. Looked up from germline, CDR1 is MGHRA and CDR2 is YSYEKL. Trimming cost V 3 bases and J 0 bases; bases outside gene matches: 5. This CDR3 comprises 16 residues. This chain's CDR3 is CASSQGGQGLNTEAFF. The CDR3 region has the DNA TGCGCCAGCAGCCAGGGTGGACAGGGGCTGAACACTGAAGCTTTCTTT.

This clonotype has ten or more counts. The chain joins TRBV27 to TRBJ2-3, with D possibly being TRBD2 (6 bases). Trimming removed 6 bases from V and 2 bases from J, with 12 bases in between. The germline V gene encodes CDR1 MNHEY and CDR2 SMNVEV (reference sequence). The CDR3 contains 14 residues. The CDR3 protein is CASSFAGSTDTQYF. The CDR3 DNA reads TGTGCCAGCAGCTTTGCGGGGTCCACAGATACGCAGTATTTT.

This clonotype turned up a few times. The CDR3 loop reads CSARDRGLAGEADTQYF. The CDR3 DNA sequence: TGCAGTGCTAGAGATAGGGGACTAGCGGGAGAAGCAGATACGCAGTATTTT. The chain is built from TRBV20-1 and TRBJ2-3, with 14 bases identical to TRBD2. From germline, CDR1 is DFQATT and CDR2 SNEGSKA (reference sequence). The CDR3 loop spans 17 amino acids. The junction had 6 bases not matched to a gene; V was cut back by 0 bases and J by 4 bases.

This clonotype appeared a few times. With a much larger clone just one base away, this may be a read error. CDR3 nucleotide sequence: TGTGCCAGCAGTATAACAACCGGGGAGCTGTTTTTT. This codes for CASSITTGELFF. The V and J genes are TRBV28 and TRBJ2-2, with D unresolved. The CDR3 covers 12 residues. V dropped 5 bases and J dropped 5 bases, with 6 bases sitting between them. Germline V gives CDR1 MDHEN, CDR2 SYDVKM.

The rearrangement uses TRBV7-2 and TRBJ2-1; D is unresolved. This CDR3 comprises 14 residues. V dropped 6 bases and J dropped 4 bases, with 13 bases sitting between them. Germline CDR1 is SGHTA and CDR2 is FQGNSA. The CDR3 nucleotides are TGTGCCAGCAGTAATCTGGCGGTGTACAATGAGCAGTTCTTC. This sequence encodes CASSNLAVYNEQFF.

CDR3 sequence reads: CASSERGTRANQPQHF. The CDR3 DNA reads TGTGCCAGCAGTGAAAGAGGGACAAGGGCCAATCAGCCCCAGCATTTT. The V and J genes are TRBV2 and TRBJ1-5, with TRBD1 as a possible D gene (6 bases). V shed 2 bases and J shed 3 bases, with 14 bases lying between them. From germline, CDR1 is SNHLY and CDR2 FYNNEI. The CDR3 runs to 16 residues.